The sequence of this T cell receptor (beta chain) was determined in a study of blood T cell repertoires in COVID-19. The overall study: The analysed material was cDNA or gDNA that came from T cells, B-cell-depleted T cells, or PBMCs.

This clone has just one count. Original data processing: Counts of nucleated cells, estimated from reference gene primer amplification, were obtained. Produced via immunoSEQ multiplex PCR; TCRdb's table is partial and in-frame only. The V and J calls and clone size come from that table; D and trimming were worked out from the DNA. The repertoire holds about 310,000 clones, with roughly 86% as singletons. In germline, CDR1 is SNHLY, CDR2 FYNNEI. Trimming took 8 bases from V and 11 from J; bases not matched to a gene: 19. This CDR3 spans 15 amino acids. The participants were between about 18 and 90 years old and came from some 23 US areas.

V gene TRBV2 combines with J gene TRBJ1-1, with 8 bases matching TRBD1. The receptor's source is a woman aged 25 to 45 who had recovered from COVID-19. Source material: PBMCs or T cells enriched from blood (not recorded which). Written as DNA, the CDR3 is TGTGCCAGCGAGAGGATGCGACAGGGGCGCGGCCGCGCTTTCTTT. Encoded protein: CASERMRQGRGRAFF.